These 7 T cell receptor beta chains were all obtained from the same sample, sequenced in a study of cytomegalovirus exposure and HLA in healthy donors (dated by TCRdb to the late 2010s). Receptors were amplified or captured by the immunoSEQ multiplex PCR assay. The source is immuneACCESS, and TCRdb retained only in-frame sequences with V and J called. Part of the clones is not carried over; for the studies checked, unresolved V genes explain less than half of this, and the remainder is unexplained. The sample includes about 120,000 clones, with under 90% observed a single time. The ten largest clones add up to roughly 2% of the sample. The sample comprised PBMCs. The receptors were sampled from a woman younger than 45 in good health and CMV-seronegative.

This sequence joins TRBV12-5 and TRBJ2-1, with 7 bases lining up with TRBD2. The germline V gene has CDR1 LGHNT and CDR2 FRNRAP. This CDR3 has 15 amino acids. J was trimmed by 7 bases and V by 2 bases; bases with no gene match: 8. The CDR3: CASGLWGGVWNEQFF. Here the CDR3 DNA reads TGTGCTAGTGGTTTGTGGGGGGGAGTGTGGAATGAGCAGTTCTTC.

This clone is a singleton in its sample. The CDR3 region has the DNA TGTGCCAGCAGATCCAACAGGGGCAATTCTTATACGCAGTATTTT. It yields the protein CASRSNRGNSYTQYF. The chain has TRBV6-5 and TRBJ2-3, with TRBD1 matching over 7 bases. The CDR3 has 15 residues. The J segment lost 7 bases and the V segment lost 6 bases, leaving 13 bases of the junction unmatched. Germline lookup yields CDR1 MNHEY and CDR2 SVGAGI.

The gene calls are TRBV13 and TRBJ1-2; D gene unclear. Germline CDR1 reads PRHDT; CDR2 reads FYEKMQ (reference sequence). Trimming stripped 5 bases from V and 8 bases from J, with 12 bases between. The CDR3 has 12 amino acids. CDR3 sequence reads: CASSLPLSGYTF. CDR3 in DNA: TGTGCCAGCAGCCTTCCTCTTTCGGGCTACACCTTC.

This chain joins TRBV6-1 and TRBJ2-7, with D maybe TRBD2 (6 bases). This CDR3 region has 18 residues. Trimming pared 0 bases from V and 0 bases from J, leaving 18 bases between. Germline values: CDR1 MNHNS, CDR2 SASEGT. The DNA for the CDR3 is TGTGCCAGCAGTGAAGCGCTTCAAGGAGGGGCCAGCTCCTACGAGCAGTACTTC. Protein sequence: CASSEALQGGASSYEQYF.

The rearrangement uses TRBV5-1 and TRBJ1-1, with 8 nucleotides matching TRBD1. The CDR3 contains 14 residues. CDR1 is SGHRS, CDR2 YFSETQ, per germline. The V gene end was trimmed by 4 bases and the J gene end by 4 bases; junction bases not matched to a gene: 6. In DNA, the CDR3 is TGCGCCAGCAGCGCCTTGACAGGGGCCACTGAAGCTTTCTTT. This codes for CASSALTGATEAFF.

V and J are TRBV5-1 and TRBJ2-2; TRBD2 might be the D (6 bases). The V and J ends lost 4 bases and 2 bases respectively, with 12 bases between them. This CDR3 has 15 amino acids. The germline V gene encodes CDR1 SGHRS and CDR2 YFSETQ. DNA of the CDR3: TGCGCCAGCAGCGGAGCGGGCCTAAACACCGGGGAGCTGTTTTTT. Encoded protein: CASSGAGLNTGELFF.

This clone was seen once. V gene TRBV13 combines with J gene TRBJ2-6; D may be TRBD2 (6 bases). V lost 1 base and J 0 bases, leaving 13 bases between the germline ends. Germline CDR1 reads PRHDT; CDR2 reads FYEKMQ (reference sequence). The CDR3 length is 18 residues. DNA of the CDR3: TGTGCCAGCAGCTTAGTATGGGGGGAATCCTCTGGGGCCAACGTCCTGACTTTC. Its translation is CASSLVWGESSGANVLTF.